The 5 T cell receptor beta chains below come from one sample, sequenced in a study of OX40 agonist ivuxolimab in advanced cancers. Repertoires were generated with immunoSEQ multiplex PCR, while TCRdb's copy carries only in-frame clones and drops some. The sample lists under 85,000 clones; 90% to 95% were seen once. The input for sequencing was CD4+ or CD8+ T cells sorted from blood, taken in a trial of the OX40 agonist ivuxolimab. The receptors were gathered from an adult with an advanced solid tumor such as melanoma, head and neck, liver or kidney cancer.

The rearrangement joins TRBV5-1 to TRBJ2-1, with 9 bases fitting TRBD2. The trim removed 0 bases at V and 0 bases at J, leaving 7 bases unmatched. Germline V gene lookup returns CDR1 SGHRS and CDR2 YFSETQ. The CDR3 length is 18 residues. Written as DNA, the CDR3 is TGCGCCAGCAGCTTGGTGAGCGGGAGGTCGAGCTCCTACAATGAGCAGTTCTTC. Its translation: CASSLVSGRSSSYNEQFF.

The V gene is TRBV30, the J gene TRBJ1-1; D not resolved. The germline gives CDR1 GTSNPN, CDR2 SVGIG (reference sequence). The germline V and J ends were trimmed by 0 bases and 11 bases, with 19 bases remaining between them. This CDR3 region has 14 residues. This CDR3 reads CAWSVPPLQVRAFF. Written as DNA, the CDR3 is TGTGCCTGGAGTGTACCCCCCCTGCAAGTGAGGGCTTTCTTT.

The J gene is TRBJ1-5, the V gene TRBV6-1; D possibly corresponds to TRBD1 (6 bases). CDR1 and CDR2 from the germline V gene are MNHNS and SASEGT. The V and J ends lost 5 bases and 1 base respectively, with 9 bases between them. CDR3 length equals 14 residues. CDR3 in amino acids: CASSLDRSNQPQHF. CDR3 nucleotides: TGTGCCAGCAGTCTGGACAGAAGCAATCAGCCCCAGCATTTT.

V is TRBV7-2 and J is TRBJ1-1; D is uncertain. The V end was cut by 4 bases, the J end by 3 bases, with 15 bases between. CDR1 is SGHTA and CDR2 is FQGNSA in the germline V gene. The CDR3 consists of 15 residues. CDR3 bases: TGTGCCAGCAGCTCTCCAGTCTCGTCTCACACTGAAGCTTTCTTT. It translates to CASSSPVSSHTEAFF.

This sequence joins TRBV5-4 and TRBJ2-4, with TRBD2 matching over 15 bases. Trimming removed 2 bases from V and 7 bases from J; junction bases left unmatched: 7. This CDR3 has 17 residues. Germline CDR1 and CDR2: SGHNT and YYREEE (reference sequence). The CDR3 DNA reads as TGTGCCAGCAGCTTATCGCCCGGGACTAGCGGGAGGAACATTCAGTACTTC. Translating gives CASSLSPGTSGRNIQYF.